This T cell receptor (beta chain) was sequenced during a study of blood T cells in healthy people across ages. The authors drew about 10 milliliters of peripheral blood from each donor. Overall study findings and caveats: With age, beta diversity per million T cells declined roughly linearly, significantly by approximately 40. There was a strong correlation between TCR beta diversity and naive T cell percentage.

Of note for this clonotype: What it binds is unknown.

The CDR3 is 16 amino acids. The germline CDR1 and CDR2 sequences are MNHNY and SVGAGI (reference sequence). V lost 4 bases and J lost 7, with 20 bases in between. The authors ran a second PCR of about 7 to 11 cycles using a sample-barcoded 5' primer and a J-beta primer mix. TCRdb redid the calling of the 5' RACE reads with MiXCR, one entry per CDR3 protein. This sample has around 1.7 million distinct CDR3 sequences, with approximately 30% found just once. Material for sequencing was blood. The clonotype originates from a woman in her twenties or thirties in good health. The chain combines TRBV6-6 with TRBJ2-4, with D maybe TRBD2 (7 bases). CDR3 sequence: CASSFLGEGGYNIQYF. As DNA, the CDR3 is TGTGCCAGCAGTTTCCTCGGGGAGGGGGGTTACAACATTCAGTACTTC.